Included here is one T cell receptor beta chain sequence, with context. Antigen specificity is unknown. This sample was taken from a study of T cell responses to AZD1222 COVID-19 vaccine. Study outcomes and limitations: Baseline serology detected seropositivity in only six AZD1222 recipients. Epitopes outside B.1.351 and B.1.1.7 mutated regions reportedly drew nearly half of spike TCRs. Mostly white British, mostly female donors; authors suggested clonal diversity may be underestimated.

The assay was immunoSEQ multiplex PCR, and TCRdb's table has in-frame clones only and misses some. Of over 120,000 clones listed, just over 90% are singletons. After removal of 1 base from V and 4 bases from J, the junction contained 7 bases not matched to a gene. CDR1 KGHSH and CDR2 LQKENI come from the germline V gene. The CDR3 spans 15 residues. This TCR came from an adult in good health. The chain uses TRBV18 and TRBJ2-7; 7 bases line up with TRBD2. Material: peripheral blood, obtained on day 0 of AZD1222 vaccination. This chain's CDR3 is CASSPLAGVVYEQYF. In DNA form, the CDR3 reads TGTGCCAGCTCACCACTAGCGGGCGTCGTTTACGAGCAGTACTTC.